Listed here is a single TCR beta chain. This entry comes from a study of Ad26.COV2.S vaccination and SARS-CoV-2 variants. The sample's treatment: some 19 received Ad26.COV2.S at low or high dose, single or two shots; about 5 received placebo; per-sample allocation not given. Sampling happened 63 days after the first vaccine or placebo injection. The assay was immunoSEQ multiplex PCR, and TCRdb's table has in-frame clones only and misses some. The sample consists of 300,000 to 400,000 clones, 85% of them appearing once. Germline values: CDR1 SGHAT, CDR2 FQNNGV. The CDR3 runs to 12 residues. The V and J ends lost 1 base and 10 bases respectively, with 8 bases between them.

The sequencing used peripheral blood, collected in a trial of Ad26.COV2.S vaccine versus placebo. The sequence was obtained from a person aged 18-65 years who received the Ad26.COV2.S COVID-19 vaccine or a placebo. This chain uses TRBV11-2 with TRBJ2-4, with D uncertain. CDR3 nucleotide sequence: TGTGCCAGCAGCTTAGGGCAGTCTATTCAGTACTTC. Translated: CASSLGQSIQYF. The entire variable domain, with the rest obtained from reference TRBV11-2 and TRBJ2-4, is as follows: EAGVAQSPRYKIIEKRQSVAFWCNPISGHATLYWYQQILGQGPKLLIQFQNNGVVDDSQLPKDRFSAERLKGVDSTLKIQPAKLEDSAVYLCASSLGQSIQYFGAGTRLSVL.